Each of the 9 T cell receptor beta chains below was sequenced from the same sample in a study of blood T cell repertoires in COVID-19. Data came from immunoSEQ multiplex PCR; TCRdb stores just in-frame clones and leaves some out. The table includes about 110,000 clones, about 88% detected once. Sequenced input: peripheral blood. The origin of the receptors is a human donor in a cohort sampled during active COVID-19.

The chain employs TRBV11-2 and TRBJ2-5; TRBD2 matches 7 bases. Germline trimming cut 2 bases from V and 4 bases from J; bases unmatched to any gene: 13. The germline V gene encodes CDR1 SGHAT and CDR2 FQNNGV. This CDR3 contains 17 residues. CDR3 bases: TGTGCCAGCAGCTTACGTTCCTGGACTAGTGCCCCAGAGACCCAGTACTTC. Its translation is CASSLRSWTSAPETQYF.

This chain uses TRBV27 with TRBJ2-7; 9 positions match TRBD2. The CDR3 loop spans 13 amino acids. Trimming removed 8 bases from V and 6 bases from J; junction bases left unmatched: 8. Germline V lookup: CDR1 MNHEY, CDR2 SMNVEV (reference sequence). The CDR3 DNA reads TGTGCCAGCGGGCTAGCGGGGTGGGGCGAGCAGTACTTC. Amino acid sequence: CASGLAGWGEQYF.

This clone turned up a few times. The CDR3: CASRPRSSYNEQFF. The CDR3 bases are TGTGCCAGCAGGCCGAGGAGCTCCTACAATGAGCAGTTCTTC. This sequence joins TRBV6-5 and TRBJ2-1; no firm D call. The CDR3 length is 14 residues. V was clipped by 6 bases and J by 0 bases, with 9 bases between them. Germline V gives CDR1 MNHEY, CDR2 SVGAGI.

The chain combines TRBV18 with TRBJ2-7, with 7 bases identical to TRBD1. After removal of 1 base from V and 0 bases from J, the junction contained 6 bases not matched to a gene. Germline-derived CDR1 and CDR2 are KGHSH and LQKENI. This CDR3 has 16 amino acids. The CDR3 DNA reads TGTGCCAGCTCACCACTTGGGACAGAGCTCTCCTACGAGCAGTACTTC. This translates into CASSPLGTELSYEQYF. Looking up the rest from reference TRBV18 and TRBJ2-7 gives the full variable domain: NAGVMQNPRHLVRRRGQEARLRCSPMKGHSHVYWYRQLPEEGLKFMVYLQKENIIDESGMPKERFSAEFPKEGPSILRIQQVVRGDSAAYFCASSPLGTELSYEQYFGPGTRLTVT.

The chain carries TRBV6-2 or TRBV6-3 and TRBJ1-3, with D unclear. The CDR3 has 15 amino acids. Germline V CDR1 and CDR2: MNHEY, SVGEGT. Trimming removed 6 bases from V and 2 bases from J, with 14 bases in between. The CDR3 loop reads CASSPTLAPGNTIYF. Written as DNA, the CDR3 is TGTGCCAGCAGCCCCACCTTGGCACCTGGAAACACCATATATTTT.

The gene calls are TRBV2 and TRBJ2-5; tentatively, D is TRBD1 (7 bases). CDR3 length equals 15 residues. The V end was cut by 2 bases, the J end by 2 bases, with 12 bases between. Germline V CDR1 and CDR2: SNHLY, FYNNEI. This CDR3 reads CASSEIQGRQETQYF. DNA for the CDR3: TGTGCCAGCAGTGAAATACAGGGGAGGCAAGAGACCCAGTACTTC.

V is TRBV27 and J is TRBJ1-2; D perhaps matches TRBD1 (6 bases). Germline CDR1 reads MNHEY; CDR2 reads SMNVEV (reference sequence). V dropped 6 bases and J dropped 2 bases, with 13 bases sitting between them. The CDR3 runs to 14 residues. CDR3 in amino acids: CASRTGAGNYGYTF. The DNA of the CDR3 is TGTGCCAGCAGGACAGGAGCCGGGAACTATGGCTACACCTTC.

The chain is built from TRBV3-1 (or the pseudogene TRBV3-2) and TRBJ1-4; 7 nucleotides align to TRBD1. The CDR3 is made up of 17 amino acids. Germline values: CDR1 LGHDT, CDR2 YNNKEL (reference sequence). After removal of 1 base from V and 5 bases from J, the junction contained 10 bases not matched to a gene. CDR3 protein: CASSQGGSGRGNEKLFF. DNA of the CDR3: TGTGCCAGCAGCCAAGGAGGATCGGGCAGGGGGAATGAAAAACTGTTTTTT.

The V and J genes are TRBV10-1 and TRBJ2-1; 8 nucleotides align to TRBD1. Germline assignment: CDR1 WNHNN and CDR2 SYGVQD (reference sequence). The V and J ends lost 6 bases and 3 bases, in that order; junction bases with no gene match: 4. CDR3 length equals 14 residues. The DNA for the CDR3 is TGCGCCAGCAGCCCCACAGGGGGCTACAATGAGCAGTTCTTC. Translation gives CASSPTGGYNEQFF.